Listed below are T cell receptor beta chains from one sample, sequenced in a study of shared clonotypes between healthy human individuals. The assay was immunoSEQ multiplex PCR, and TCRdb's table has in-frame clones only and misses some. This table has about 510,000 clones, 75% to 80% appearing once. Sequencing used PBMCs. The receptor set was obtained from a woman in her 40s in good health. Some clones in this sample may be carry-over from other donors' samples. CDR3s include the opening cysteine and the closing phenylalanine or tryptophan. The D gene is left open where the match is weak. Part of the rows lack a size; the others show once, few, many or a class for expanded clones.

D	size	J	V	DNA	CDR3
TRBD1	.	TRBJ2-1	TRBV12-5	TGTGCTAGTGGCCTAGGACAGGTAGGCCCCTCAACACCAAGTAGGGCATACAATGAGCAGTTCTTC	CASGLGQVGPSTPSRAYNEQFF
TRBD2	.	TRBJ2-3	TRBV2	TGTGCCAGCCCCTCAGGGACTAGCGGGGCAGATACGCAGTATTTT	CASPSGTSGADTQYF
TRBD2	once	TRBJ2-1	TRBV19	TGTGCCAGTAGTACCGAAGCGGGAGGCCCCTACAATGAGCAGTTCTTC	CASSTEAGGPYNEQFF
.	.	TRBJ2-5	TRBV11-2	TGTGCCAGCAGCTTAGTTCAGGGTGAGACCCAGTACTTC	CASSLVQGETQYF
TRBD1	.	TRBJ1-1	TRBV7-2	TGTGCCAGCAGCCCCAACAGGGGGCTAAGGTCCACTGAAGCTTTCTTT	CASSPNRGLRSTEAFF
.	.	TRBJ2-7	TRBV12-2	TGTGCAAGTCGCTTAGGGGGCCTTGCCTCCTACGAGCAGTACTTC	CASRLGGLASYEQYF
TRBD2	few	TRBJ2-1	TRBV2	TGTGCCAGCAGTCGACTAGCGGGAGATCACAATGAGCAGTTCTTC	CASSRLAGDHNEQFF
.	few	TRBJ2-1	TRBV4-3	TGCGCCAGCAGCCAAGTGGACGGGGATGAGCAGTTCTTC	CASSQVDGDEQFF
.	.	TRBJ1-2	TRBV5-4	TGTGCCAGCAGCCTGGGGACCCAAGGCGACTATGGCTACACCTTC	CASSLGTQGDYGYTF
TRBD2	.	TRBJ2-2	TRBV6-5	TGTGCCAGCAGACTAGCGGGAGTGGGCGCCGGGGAGCTGTTTTTT	CASRLAGVGAGELFF
.	.	TRBJ1-2	TRBV19	TGTGCCAGTAGTCTGACAGCTTACAACTATGGCTACACCTTC	CASSLTAYNYGYTF
.	few	TRBJ2-1	TRBV6-4	TGTGCCAGCAGTGACTCGGGGGTCGGGGGCTACAATGAGCAGTTCTTC	CASSDSGVGGYNEQFF
.	.	TRBJ2-7	TRBV29-1	TGCAGCGTTGAAGGAGGGGGGTCCCCAAGCTCCTACGAGCAGTACTTC	CSVEGGGSPSSYEQYF
.	.	TRBJ2-2	TRBV11-2	TGTGCCAGCAGCTTAGTTGGGGGGACCACCGGGGAGCTGTTTTTT	CASSLVGGTTGELFF
.	.	TRBJ2-1	TRBV5-1	TGCGCCAGCAGCCCCCGGGGGCGCAACAATGAGCAGTTCTTC	CASSPRGRNNEQFF
TRBD1	once	TRBJ1-4	TRBV6-1	TGTGCCAGCAGGGAGACAGGGGGCATTGAAAAACTGTTTTTT	CASRETGGIEKLFF
TRBD2	.	TRBJ2-5	TRBV5-1	TGCGCCAGCAGCTGGGGACTAGCGGGAGACCTTCAAGAGACCCAGTACTTC	CASSWGLAGDLQETQYF
TRBD2	.	TRBJ2-3	TRBV4-3	TGCGCCAGCAGCCAAGATATGGCTAGCGGGAGGGTGGGGGTTCGTACAGATACGCAGTATTTT	CASSQDMASGRVGVRTDTQYF
TRBD1	.	TRBJ2-1	TRBV5-4	TGTGCCAGCAGCCCTGGACAGGGCCACTACAATGAGCAGTTCTTC	CASSPGQGHYNEQFF
.	.	TRBJ1-4	TRBV6-5	TGTGCCAACAGCCGTACAGGGTCGAGGGAAAAACTGTTTTTT	CANSRTGSREKLFF
.	few	TRBJ1-1	TRBV2	TGTGCCAGCAGCTCCCACACTGAAGCTTTCTTT	CASSSHTEAFF
.	.	TRBJ2-1	TRBV7-9	TGTGCCAGCAGCCCGACTAGAACCTACAATGAGCAGTTCTTC	CASSPTRTYNEQFF
TRBD1	few	TRBJ2-7	TRBV7-9	TGTGCCAGCAGCTTAGCGGATGACAGGGGTTACGAGCAGTACTTC	CASSLADDRGYEQYF
TRBD2	.	TRBJ2-7	TRBV7-9	TGTGCCAGCAGCCCTAGCGGGAGTTACGGCTACGAGCAGTACTTC	CASSPSGSYGYEQYF
.	.	TRBJ2-6	TRBV9	TGTGCCAGCAGCTCTTTATCTGGGGCCAACGTCCTGACTTTC	CASSSLSGANVLTF
TRBD1	.	TRBJ2-2	TRBV15	TGTGCCACCAGCCGGGACAGGACCGCCGGCGAGCTGTTTTTT	CATSRDRTAGELFF
.	.	TRBJ2-5	TRBV4-1	TGCGCCAGCAGCCAAGTGAGGCAGGGGTTGGAGACCCAGTACTTC	CASSQVRQGLETQYF
.	.	TRBJ2-1	TRBV29-1	TGCAGCGTTGGGAGGACCGACAATGAGCAGTTCTTC	CSVGRTDNEQFF
TRBD2	.	TRBJ2-7	TRBV5-1	TGCGCCAGCAGCCCAGGACTAGTTTCCTACGAGCAGTACTTC	CASSPGLVSYEQYF
TRBD2	.	TRBJ2-3	TRBV2	TGTGCCAGCAGGATCTACGGGACTAGCGGAGATACGCAGTATTTT	CASRIYGTSGDTQYF
TRBD2	.	TRBJ2-1	TRBV7-3	TGTGCCAGCAGCGCACCGGGGACTAGTTTGAATGAGCAGTTCTTC	CASSAPGTSLNEQFF
.	.	TRBJ1-1	TRBV19	TGTGCCAGTAGCGCCCAGGGTAGAGGAGCTGAAGCTTTCTTT	CASSAQGRGAEAFF
TRBD2	.	TRBJ2-7	TRBV4-1	TGCGCCAGCAGCGTATCTGTAGCGGGAGCTGGAGAGCAGTACTTC	CASSVSVAGAGEQYF
.	.	TRBJ2-7	TRBV9	TGTGCCAGCAGCGTATCGGGTAACTCCTACGAGCAGTACTTC	CASSVSGNSYEQYF
.	.	TRBJ2-5	TRBV2	TGTGCCAGCAGTGAGGCGAAGGAGACCCAGTACTTC	CASSEAKETQYF
.	.	TRBJ2-5	TRBV30	TGTGCCTGGAGTGTCAATGACCTCCAAGAGACCCAGTACTTC	CAWSVNDLQETQYF
TRBD2	few	TRBJ2-2	TRBV14	TGTGCCAGCAGCTCCCGAGTAGCGGGAGGCACCGGGGAGCTGTTTTTT	CASSSRVAGGTGELFF
.	.	TRBJ2-1	TRBV7-3	TGTGCCAGCAGCTCCTCCGGGGGAGTTAATGAGCAGTTCTTC	CASSSSGGVNEQFF
.	.	TRBJ2-4	TRBV11-2	TGTGCCAGCAGCTTAAACCAGGGTTTCCAGTACTTC	CASSLNQGFQYF
.	.	TRBJ2-2	TRBV6-4	TGTGCCAGCAGTAGTGCTAGCACCACCGGGGAGCTGTTTTTT	CASSSASTTGELFF
.	few	TRBJ1-1	TRBV7-2	TGTGCCAGCAGCCCCTCTAGAGGGTCCACTGAAGCTTTCTTT	CASSPSRGSTEAFF
.	.	TRBJ1-2	TRBV6-5	TGTGCCAGCAGTACCCCTACCGGACAGACATATGGCTACACCTTC	CASSTPTGQTYGYTF
TRBD2	.	TRBJ2-7	TRBV4-1	TGCGCCAGCAGCCAACGACTAGCGGGGACCTACGAGCAGTACTTC	CASSQRLAGTYEQYF
TRBD1	.	TRBJ2-4	TRBV28	TGTGCCAGCAGTTTATCGGGACAGCTAGCCAAAAACATTCAGTACTTC	CASSLSGQLAKNIQYF
.	few	TRBJ2-7	TRBV28	TGTGCCAGCAGTTCCCTATCGGTAGCGCCCTTCTCCTACGAGCAGTACTTC	CASSSLSVAPFSYEQYF
TRBD1	few	TRBJ1-1	TRBV4-1	TGCGCCAGCAGCCAATACAGGGGTGAAGCTTTCTTT	CASSQYRGEAFF
.	.	TRBJ1-4	TRBV4-1	TGCGCCAGCAGCCAACCGACAGGAAAACTGTTTTTT	CASSQPTGKLFF
.	.	TRBJ1-4	TRBV19	TGTGCCAGTAGTCTTCCACCCAACCCGGCCCCTAATGAAAAACTGTTTTTT	CASSLPPNPAPNEKLFF
TRBD1	.	TRBJ2-7	TRBV28	TGTGCCAGCAGTTTCCCGGGACAGGGCTCCTACGAGCAGTACTTC	CASSFPGQGSYEQYF
.	.	TRBJ2-5	TRBV7-2	TGTGCCAGCAGCTTAGCGAATCACGCCGGCGGGGAGACCCAGTACTTC	CASSLANHAGGETQYF
.	.	TRBJ2-5	TRBV5-4	TGTGCCAGCAGCTTGTCGGGGGCAGGGGAGACCCAGTACTTC	CASSLSGAGETQYF
.	.	TRBJ2-7	TRBV2	TGTGCCAGCAGGCTTGGACTCACCTCCACCTACGAGCAGTACTTC	CASRLGLTSTYEQYF
TRBD2	few	TRBJ2-1	TRBV15	TGTGCCACCAGCAGAGATCTTCTAGCGGGAGTGAATGAGCAGTTCTTC	CATSRDLLAGVNEQFF
TRBD2	.	TRBJ2-1	TRBV18	TGTGCCAGCTCACCGGGACTAGCGGGATCAATTGAGCAGTTCTTC	CASSPGLAGSIEQFF
.	.	TRBJ2-5	TRBV2	TGTGCCAGCAGTGAGGTAGCGCAGGAGACCCAGTACTTC	CASSEVAQETQYF